This T cell receptor (beta chain) was captured by sequencing in a study of T cells in Graves' hyperthyroidism and ophthalmopathy. About the study: The blood sample was taken at first diagnosis, before treatment began. Points from the study as a whole: Ophthalmopathy stood apart from stable hyperthyroidism in a 13 V-J model. The blood repertoire included most of the expanded thyroid clonotypes above 0.001.

The source material, RNA transcripts, was used to amplify TCR beta CDR3 regions. TCR CDR3 underwent first-round RT-PCR with the HTBI primer set. From the multiplex PCR reads, TCRdb called clonotypes with MiXCR, one entry per CDR3 protein. The table includes 300,000 to 450,000 distinct CDR3 sequences, 15% to 20% detected once. This clonotype was seen many times. Antigen unknown. This sequence originates from a woman in her forties with Graves' ophthalmopathy. Material: blood.

In DNA, the CDR3 is TGTGCCAGTAGATCTGCGGGAGGTGGCGAGCAGTACTTC. Its protein product is CASRSAGGGEQYF. The chain carries TRBV19 and TRBJ2-7; 8 bases line up with TRBD2. The CDR3 consists of 13 residues. After removal of 6 bases from V and 6 bases from J, the junction contained 7 bases not matched to a gene. CDR1 LNHDA and CDR2 SQIVND come from the germline V gene (reference sequence).